What follows are 5 T cell receptor beta chains derived from one specimen sequenced in a study of cytomegalovirus exposure and HLA in healthy donors. With 60 Vbeta and 13 Jbeta primers, the PCR was carried out. Profiled with immunoSEQ multiplex PCR; TCRdb holds only in-frame clones, not every one. The top ten hold approximately 0.9% of the sample, which has roughly 120,000 clones, around 75% seen once. The source material was PBMCs. The receptors were gathered from a woman in her 30s in good health and CMV-seronegative.

V and J are TRBV4-1 and TRBJ1-2, with a weak D call TRBD1 (6 bases). V was pared by 0 bases and J by 6 bases, with 11 bases between. Germline values: CDR1 MGHRA, CDR2 YSYEKL. The CDR3 contains 14 residues. CDR3 nucleotide sequence: TGCGCCAGCAGCCAAGATCGGGGGGGCCATGGCTACACCTTC. Residues: CASSQDRGGHGYTF.

The genes are TRBV27 and TRBJ1-4; TRBD1 matches 7 bases. The V and J ends lost 7 bases and 0 bases, in that order; junction bases with no gene match: 26. The CDR3 totals 22 residues. CDR1 and CDR2 (germline): MNHEY, SMNVEV (reference sequence). The CDR3 DNA is TGTGCCAGCACCTTCCCTAGAACAGGGGCAAGGGTATGGGGGACAACTAATGAAAAACTGTTTTTT. It codes for CASTFPRTGARVWGTTNEKLFF.

This chain joins TRBV9 and TRBJ2-1; 9 bases are a match to TRBD2. CDR1 is SGDLS and CDR2 is YYNGEE in the germline V gene. The length of the CDR3 is 13 residues. V lost 4 bases, J lost 8 bases, and 4 bases stayed unmatched. DNA for the CDR3: TGTGCCAGCAGCCTCTGGACTAGCGATGAGCAGTTCTTC. This translates into CASSLWTSDEQFF.

V is TRBV6-5 and J is TRBJ2-2; possibly TRBD1 for D (5 bases). CDR1 and CDR2 (germline): MNHEY, SVGAGI. The ends were cut back, 2 bases at V and 7 bases at J, with 11 bases in the middle. The CDR3 loop spans 14 amino acids. The CDR3 DNA reads as TGTGCCAGCAGTTACAGGGGTAAAGGCGGGGAGCTGTTTTTT. Translation: CASSYRGKGGELFF.

Only one count was recorded for this clone. In the same sample, other DNA sequences code for this CDR3. The chain recombines TRBV18 with TRBJ1-1; D not resolved. Germline V lookup: CDR1 KGHSH, CDR2 LQKENI. CDR3 length equals 13 residues. V lost 3 bases and J lost 3, with 8 bases in between. The CDR3 region is CASSPSADTEAFF. The CDR3, as DNA: TGTGCCAGCTCACCCTCAGCGGACACTGAAGCTTTCTTT.